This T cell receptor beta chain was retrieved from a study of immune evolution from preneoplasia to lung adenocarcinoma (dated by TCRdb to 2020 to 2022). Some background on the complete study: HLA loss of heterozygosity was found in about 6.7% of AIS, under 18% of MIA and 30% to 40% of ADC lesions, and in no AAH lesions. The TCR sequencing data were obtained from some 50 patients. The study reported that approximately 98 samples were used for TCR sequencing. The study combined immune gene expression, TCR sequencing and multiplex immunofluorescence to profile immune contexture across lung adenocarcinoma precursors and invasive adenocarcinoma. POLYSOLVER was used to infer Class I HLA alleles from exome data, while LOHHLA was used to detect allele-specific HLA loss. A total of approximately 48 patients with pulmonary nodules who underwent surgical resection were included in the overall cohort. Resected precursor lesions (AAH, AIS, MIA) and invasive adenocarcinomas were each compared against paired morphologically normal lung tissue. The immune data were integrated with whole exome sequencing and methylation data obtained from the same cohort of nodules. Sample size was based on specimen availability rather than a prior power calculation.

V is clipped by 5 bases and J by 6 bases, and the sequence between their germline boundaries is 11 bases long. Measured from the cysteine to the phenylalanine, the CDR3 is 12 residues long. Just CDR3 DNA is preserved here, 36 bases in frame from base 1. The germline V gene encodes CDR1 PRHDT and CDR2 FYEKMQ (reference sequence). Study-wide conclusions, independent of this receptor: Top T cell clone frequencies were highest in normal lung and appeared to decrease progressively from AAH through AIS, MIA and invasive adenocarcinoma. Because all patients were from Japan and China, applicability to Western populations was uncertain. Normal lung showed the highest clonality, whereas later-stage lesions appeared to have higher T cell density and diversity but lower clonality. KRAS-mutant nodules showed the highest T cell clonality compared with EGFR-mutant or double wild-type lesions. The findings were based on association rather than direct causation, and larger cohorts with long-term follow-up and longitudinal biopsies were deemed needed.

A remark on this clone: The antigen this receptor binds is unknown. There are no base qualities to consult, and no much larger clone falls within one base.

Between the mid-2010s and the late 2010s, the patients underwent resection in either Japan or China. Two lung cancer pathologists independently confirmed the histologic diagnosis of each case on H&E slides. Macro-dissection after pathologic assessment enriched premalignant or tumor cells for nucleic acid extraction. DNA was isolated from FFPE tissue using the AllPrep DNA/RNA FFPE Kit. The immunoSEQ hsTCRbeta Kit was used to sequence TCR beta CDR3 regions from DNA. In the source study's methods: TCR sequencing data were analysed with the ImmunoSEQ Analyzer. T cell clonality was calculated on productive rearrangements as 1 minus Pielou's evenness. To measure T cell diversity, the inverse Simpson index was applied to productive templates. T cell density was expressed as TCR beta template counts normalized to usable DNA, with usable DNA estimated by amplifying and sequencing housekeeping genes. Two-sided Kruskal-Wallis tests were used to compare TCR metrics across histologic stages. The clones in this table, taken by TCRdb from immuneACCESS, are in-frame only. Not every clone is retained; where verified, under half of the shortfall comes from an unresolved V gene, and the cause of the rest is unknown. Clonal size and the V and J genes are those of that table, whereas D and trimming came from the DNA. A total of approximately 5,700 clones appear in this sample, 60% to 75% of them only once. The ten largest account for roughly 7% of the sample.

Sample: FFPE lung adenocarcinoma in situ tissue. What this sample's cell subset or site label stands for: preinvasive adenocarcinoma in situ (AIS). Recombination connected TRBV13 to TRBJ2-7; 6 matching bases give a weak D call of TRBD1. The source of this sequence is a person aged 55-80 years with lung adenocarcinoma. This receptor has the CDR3 CASSRGKGEQYF. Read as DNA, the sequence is TGTGCCAGCAGCAGGGGGAAAGGCGAGCAGTACTTC.